A selection of T cell receptor beta chains follows, all from one sample in a study of T-cell memory formation after mild COVID-19. A single record per CDR3 protein comes from TCRdb applying MiXCR to the 5' RACE reads. The sample has 400,000 to 500,000 distinct CDR3 sequences, over 15% seen once. Sequencing used PBMCs or a T cell subset sorted from them (not recorded which). All receptors derive from a man aged 18 to 30 who had mild COVID-19 (a few samples of this study predate the infection). Cell type and time point are not known. Both conserved end residues are part of each CDR3.

TRBV29-1	TRBJ2-3	CSVLGAGGDTQYF
TRBV20-1	TRBJ2-3	CSGRLETDTQYF
TRBV6-2/TRBV6-3	TRBJ1-2	CASARIRDYGYTF
TRBV11-2	TRBJ2-1	CASSLNTGSYNEQFF
TRBV5-4	TRBJ2-1	CASSLFTGRAAFF
TRBV5-1	TRBJ2-1	CASRLWNNEQFF
TRBV6-5	TRBJ2-5	CASSYSMYGGGTQYF
TRBV5-6	TRBJ1-2	CASRWTEGGYTF
TRBV5-1	TRBJ1-1	CASSAVTAMNTEAFF
TRBV7-2	TRBJ2-2	CASSFRSGGNTGELFF
TRBV3-1	TRBJ2-7	CASSQSPGESYEQYF
TRBV18	TRBJ2-1	CASSPSSQGPYNEQFF
TRBV5-1	TRBJ1-6	CASSSDREESPLHF
TRBV4-2	TRBJ2-7	CASSQVSGGSGGFREQYF
TRBV7-2	TRBJ2-3	CASSLERGWADTQYF
TRBV7-3	TRBJ2-6	CASSPSGTSGANVLTF
TRBV12-5	TRBJ2-7	CASGLFKHEQYF
TRBV4-3	TRBJ1-2	CASSHNNVSGYTF
TRBV29-1	TRBJ1-2	CSVYLNYGYTF
TRBV7-2	TRBJ1-5	CASSLVVSNQPQHF
TRBV5-1	TRBJ2-1	CASSLGLARGIEEQFF
TRBV5-8	TRBJ2-5	CANHLPGLETQYF
TRBV5-4	TRBJ2-1	CASSLRGEWNEQFF
TRBV12-3/TRBV12-4	TRBJ2-3	CASGLAALDTQYF
TRBV5-1	TRBJ2-5	CASSDGTEETQYF
TRBV3-1	TRBJ1-1	CASSQGSSTEAFF
TRBV6-1	TRBJ1-1	CASSDNRGEPEAFF
TRBV11-3	TRBJ1-2	CASSLVVSRGPPSYGYTF
TRBV29-1	TRBJ2-2	CSVGTRANTGELFF
TRBV23-1	TRBJ2-4	CASPRRLAKNIQYF
TRBV9	TRBJ1-1	CASSVGSRGWGSEAFF
TRBV7-9	TRBJ2-1	CASRLDSYNEQFF
TRBV7-6	TRBJ2-3	CASSLMVLAGGVYPTDTQYF
TRBV4-1	TRBJ1-6	CASRSRDRGSPLHF
TRBV7-2	TRBJ1-2	CASSTEGGYGYTF
TRBV12-3/TRBV12-4	TRBJ2-1	CASTGGYYNEQFF
TRBV5-5	TRBJ2-1	CASSLVPLSSYNEQFF
TRBV6-2/TRBV6-3	TRBJ2-3	CASRPGTAGTDTQYF
TRBV12-3/TRBV12-4	TRBJ1-1	CASSLAYGEAFF
TRBV7-9	TRBJ1-2	CASSLRTGDYGYTF
TRBV5-5	TRBJ2-4	CASSFPDHSKKNIQYF
TRBV5-6	TRBJ1-1	CASSLLREPEAFF
TRBV9	TRBJ2-3	CASSGLDGTSGGYSTDTQYF
TRBV28	TRBJ2-3	CASSFGDRLTDTQYF
TRBV6-2/TRBV6-3	TRBJ1-2	CASTPSSVNYGYTF
TRBV7-2	TRBJ2-2	CASSLDGAGGANTGELFF
TRBV12-3/TRBV12-4	TRBJ1-2	CASRIQGWGYGYTF
TRBV12-3/TRBV12-4	TRBJ1-2	CASGLTGILYGYTF
TRBV7-9	TRBJ1-2	CASSLYEAGAYGYTF
TRBV7-6	TRBJ2-3	CASQGLAATDTQYF
TRBV11-1	TRBJ2-1	CASSLTRTSDYPKGNEQFF
TRBV5-5	TRBJ2-2	CASSWPYGTNTGELFF
TRBV29-1	TRBJ2-7	CSVVGPTYEQYF
TRBV18	TRBJ2-5	CASSPPTAETQYF
TRBV30	TRBJ1-5	CAWSPRNQPQHF
TRBV7-2	TRBJ2-3	CASSFVVGGPSTDTQYF
TRBV7-9	TRBJ1-4	CASSRDVEKLFF
TRBV12-3/TRBV12-4	TRBJ1-2	CVTWGTVYGYTF
TRBV15	TRBJ1-2	CATSRPDRTYGYTF